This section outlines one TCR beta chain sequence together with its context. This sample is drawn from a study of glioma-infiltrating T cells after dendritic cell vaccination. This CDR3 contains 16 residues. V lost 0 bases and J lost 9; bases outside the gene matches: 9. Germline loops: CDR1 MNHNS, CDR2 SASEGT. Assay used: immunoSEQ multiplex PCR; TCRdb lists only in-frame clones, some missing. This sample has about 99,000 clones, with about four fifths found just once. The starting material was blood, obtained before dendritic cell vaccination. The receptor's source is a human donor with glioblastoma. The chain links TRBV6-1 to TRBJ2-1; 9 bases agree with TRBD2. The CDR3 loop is CASSEARLPTSGEQFF. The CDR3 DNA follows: TGTGCCAGCAGTGAAGCGAGATTACCGACTAGCGGTGAGCAGTTCTTC.